Listed below are T cell receptor beta chains from one sample, sequenced in a study of blood T cell repertoires in COVID-19. Only in-frame clones appear in the TCRdb table, and some are missing; sequencing was by immunoSEQ multiplex PCR. The sample yields 150,000 to 200,000 clones, just over 90% seen once. The sequencing sample was made of peripheral blood. Every receptor here comes from a man between 18 and 35 years old with acute or convalescent COVID-19. CDR3s include the opening cysteine and the closing phenylalanine or tryptophan. The D gene is left open where the match is weak. For some rows the clone size is stated as once, few or many, or as a class when expanded; others skip it.

d_gene	v_gene	j_gene	abundance	len	CDR3nt	CDR3aa
-	TRBV11-2	TRBJ1-2	-	15	TGTGCCAGCAGCTTAGGCTTAGGGGGAAACTCTGGCTACACCTTC	CASSLGLGGNSGYTF
-	TRBV4-1	TRBJ1-5	-	15	TGCGCCAGCAGCCTCGTGACAGCGATCAATCAGCCCCAGCATTTT	CASSLVTAINQPQHF
TRBD1	TRBV30	TRBJ1-5	-	14	TGTGCCTGGAGTCCAGGACAGGCTAATCAGCCCCAGCATTTT	CAWSPGQANQPQHF
TRBD2	TRBV4-1	TRBJ2-1	-	16	TGCGCCAGCAGCCCAAAGGGACTAGCGGATTACAATGAGCAGTTCTTC	CASSPKGLADYNEQFF
-	TRBV4-1	TRBJ1-3	-	16	TGCGCCAGCAGCCCCCCCTCAGGTTACTCTGGAAACACCATATATTTT	CASSPPSGYSGNTIYF
-	TRBV27	TRBJ1-4	once	16	TGTGCCAGCAGTTGGGACACGCGAGCCTCAAATGAAAAACTGTTTTTT	CASSWDTRASNEKLFF
TRBD1	TRBV7-8	TRBJ1-1	-	12	TGTGCCAGCAGCTTTGGACAGGGAAGAGCTTTCTTT	CASSFGQGRAFF
-	TRBV25-1	TRBJ1-6	-	16	TGTGCCAGCAGTCCACGGAGGGGAGCTGGGTTAGACTTCCTCCACTTT	CASSPRRGAGLDFLHF
-	TRBV5-1	TRBJ1-2	-	11	TGCGCCAGCAGCTTGCCAGGAAACTACACCTTC	CASSLPGNYTF
-	TRBV6-5	TRBJ1-2	-	14	TGTGCCAGCTATAGCCCGGCAGGGCCGTGGGGCTACACCTTC	CASYSPAGPWGYTF
-	TRBV7-8	TRBJ2-7	-	15	TGTGCCAGCAGGCGGATTCGGGGGGCACGGGGCGAGCAGTACTTC	CASRRIRGARGEQYF
TRBD2	TRBV18	TRBJ2-3	-	15	TGTGCCAGCTCACCACCCGGGGGGGCAACAGATACGCAGTATTTT	CASSPPGGATDTQYF
-	TRBV7-9	TRBJ1-5	-	17	TGTGCCAGCAGCTTAGAGTTCAGGGGTCAGCGCAATCAGCCCCAGCATTTT	CASSLEFRGQRNQPQHF
-	TRBV20-1	TRBJ1-2	-	14	TGCAGTGCTAGTAAGCAGGAAGCTAACTATGGCTACACCTTC	CSASKQEANYGYTF
-	TRBV6-5	TRBJ1-1	-	14	TGTGCCAGCAGTAACGGACAACACCATACTGAAGCTTTCTTT	CASSNGQHHTEAFF
-	TRBV7-7	TRBJ2-2	once	17	TGTGCCAGCAGCTTAGGACCCAGGGGTAAAGGGACCGGGGAGCTGTTTTTT	CASSLGPRGKGTGELFF
-	TRBV5-4	TRBJ1-1	once	17	TGTGCCAGCAGCCCAAAGTCGGCACGGGGGTTAGGCACTGAAGCTTTCTTT	CASSPKSARGLGTEAFF
TRBD1	TRBV9	TRBJ2-7	-	15	TGTGCCAGCAGCGCGCCCGGGACAGGGGTTGGCGAGCAGTACTTC	CASSAPGTGVGEQYF
TRBD1	TRBV19	TRBJ1-5	-	17	TGTGCCAGTAGTTTGGCGAGGGACAGTCAGGGCAATCAGCCCCAGCATTTT	CASSLARDSQGNQPQHF
-	TRBV5-6	TRBJ1-5	-	16	TGTGCCAGCAGCTTGTCGGGCAGGGGTATATATCAGCCCCAGCATTTT	CASSLSGRGIYQPQHF
-	TRBV10-2	TRBJ1-2	-	15	TGCGCCAGCAGTGAGTCGAACCGGCCCGGGTATGGCTACACCTTC	CASSESNRPGYGYTF
-	TRBV27	TRBJ1-2	once	15	TGTGCCAGCAGTTTTCAAACAGGGCCTAACTATGGCTACACCTTC	CASSFQTGPNYGYTF
TRBD1	TRBV4-1	TRBJ1-4	-	17	TGCGCCAGCAGCCAAGATCTACAGGGGGATGATGGTGAAAAACTGTTTTTT	CASSQDLQGDDGEKLFF
TRBD1	TRBV7-8	TRBJ1-6	once	16	TGTGCCAGCAGCTTAGGCTCCGGGACAGCAAATTCACCCCTCCACTTT	CASSLGSGTANSPLHF
TRBD1	TRBV24-1	TRBJ2-7	-	16	TGTGCCACCAGTGAGGGACCACAGGGGTTCTCCTACGAGCAGTACTTC	CATSEGPQGFSYEQYF
TRBD1	TRBV6-6	TRBJ1-5	-	14	TGTGCCAGCGACAGGGGAGGAAGCAATCAGCCCCAGCATTTT	CASDRGGSNQPQHF
TRBD2	TRBV7-9	TRBJ2-1	-	18	TGTGCCAGCAGCCACCGAGGACCGGGGACTAGCGAGGACGGTGAGCAGTTCTTC	CASSHRGPGTSEDGEQFF
-	TRBV7-9	TRBJ2-3	-	18	TGTGCCAGCAGCTTCGGGACATCAGCCCTTTATTCCACAGATACGCAGTATTTT	CASSFGTSALYSTDTQYF
TRBD2	TRBV27	TRBJ2-5	-	18	TGTGCCAGCAGTTCTCCCCCCGGACTAGCGGGGGGGCTAGAGACCCAGTACTTC	CASSSPPGLAGGLETQYF
-	TRBV7-6	TRBJ2-7	-	13	TGTGCCAGCAGCTTAGCCGACAGATACGAGCAGTACTTC	CASSLADRYEQYF
-	TRBV18	TRBJ1-2	-	14	TGTGCCAGCTCACCACAGTCAGCTAACTATGGCTACACCTTC	CASSPQSANYGYTF
TRBD1	TRBV7-8	TRBJ1-4	-	18	TGTGCCAGCAGCCGCAACCACAGGGGAATCCGCCATAACCTAAAACTGTTTTTT	CASSRNHRGIRHNLKLFF
-	TRBV2	TRBJ1-6	once	11	TGTGCCAGCAAACTTAGTGGACCCCTCCACTTT	CASKLSGPLHF
-	TRBV2	TRBJ2-5	many	13	TGTGCCAGCAGTGCTGCGGAGGCAGAGACCCAGTACTTC	CASSAAEAETQYF
TRBD1	TRBV9	TRBJ1-3	-	15	TGTGCCAGCAGCGGGGGGACAGACTCTGGAAACACCATATATTTT	CASSGGTDSGNTIYF
TRBD1	TRBV27	TRBJ1-4	-	19	TGTGCCAGCAGTTTCGGAATAGGACAGGGGTTACGGGAAGGTGAAAAACTGTTTTTT	CASSFGIGQGLREGEKLFF
-	TRBV2	TRBJ1-1	-	18	TGTGCCAGCAGTGAAAGGTGGGATGAGGGCGATTTCGACACTGAAGCTTTCTTT	CASSERWDEGDFDTEAFF
TRBD1	TRBV11-2	TRBJ2-2	-	17	TGTGCCAGCGCCACCGGACAGGGCGTTTTCAACACCGGGGAGCTGTTTTTT	CASATGQGVFNTGELFF
TRBD1	TRBV10-3	TRBJ1-3	-	19	TGTGCCATCAGTGAGTCCGGGACAGGGGGTCTTGCTTCCGGAAACACCATATATTTT	CAISESGTGGLASGNTIYF
-	TRBV9	TRBJ2-7	-	11	TGTGCCAGCGGGGGGGCTCGGGAGCAGTACTTC	CASGGAREQYF
-	TRBV27	TRBJ1-5	-	12	TGTGCCAGCAGTACAGGGTACCAGCCCCAGCATTTT	CASSTGYQPQHF
TRBD1	TRBV3-1/TRBV3-2	TRBJ1-3	-	17	TGTGCCAGCAGCCAGGGACAGGGACGAATCTCTGGAAACACCATATATTTT	CASSQGQGRISGNTIYF
-	TRBV4-2	TRBJ2-7	-	14	TGTGCCAGCGGTGCCGAGGGGGAGACCTACGAGCAGTACTTC	CASGAEGETYEQYF